This T cell receptor (beta chain) was sequenced for a study of blood T cell repertoires in COVID-19. Study context: COVID-19 samples collected from the United States, Italy and Spain covered acute and convalescent phases.

Study processing details: The authors estimated nucleated cell counts from reference gene primer amplification. The method was immunoSEQ multiplex PCR; TCRdb's version includes in-frame clones alone and lacks a portion of them. That table is the source of V, J and clone size, and D and trimming were worked out from the DNA. The sample has approximately 340,000 clones, approximately 90% seen once; the top ten hold approximately 10%. Enrolment of Seattle patients took place during active infection, and they were followed longitudinally. This receptor was taken from a man aged 25-40 years with COVID-19, enrolled during active disease. The material sequenced was peripheral blood.

As DNA, the CDR3 is TGCGCCAGCAGCTTGCCGAATTCCTCGACAGGGAGGAACACTGAAGCTTTCTTT. Translation gives CASSLPNSSTGRNTEAFF. The genes are TRBV5-1 and TRBJ1-1; 7 nucleotides match TRBD1. From germline, CDR1 is SGHRS and CDR2 YFSETQ. The CDR3 has 18 residues. V was pared by 1 base and J by 1 base, with 13 bases of the junction left unmatched.